This T cell receptor beta chain was sequenced for a study of blood T cell repertoires in COVID-19. About the study: From T cells, B-cell-depleted T cells, or PBMCs came the material, which was cDNA or gDNA.

V shed 2 bases and J shed 6 bases, with 13 bases lying between them. Germline CDR1 is SGHDN and CDR2 is FVKESK. This CDR3 spans 14 amino acids. Only in-frame clones appear in the TCRdb table, and some are missing; sequencing was by immunoSEQ multiplex PCR. This table has more than 95,000 clones, about 81% appearing once. The Seattle patients joined while their infection was active and were tracked longitudinally afterward. The gene calls are TRBV14 and TRBJ1-2, with a possible D match to TRBD1 (6 bases). The specimen was peripheral blood. This receptor was obtained from a man in his thirties or forties with COVID-19, enrolled during active disease. CDR3 nucleotide sequence: TGTGCCAGCAGCCAACAGACAGGCGACGATGGCTACACCTTC. It yields the protein CASSQQTGDDGYTF.